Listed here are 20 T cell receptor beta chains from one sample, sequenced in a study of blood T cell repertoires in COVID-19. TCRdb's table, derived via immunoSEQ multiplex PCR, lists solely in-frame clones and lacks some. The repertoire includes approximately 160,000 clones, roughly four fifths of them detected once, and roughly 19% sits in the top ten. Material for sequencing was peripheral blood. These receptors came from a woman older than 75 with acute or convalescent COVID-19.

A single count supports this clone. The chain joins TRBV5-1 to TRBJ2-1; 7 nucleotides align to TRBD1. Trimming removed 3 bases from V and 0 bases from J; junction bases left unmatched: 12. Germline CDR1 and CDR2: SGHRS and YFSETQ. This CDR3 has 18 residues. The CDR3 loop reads CASSYPPGQLSSYNEQFF. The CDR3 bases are TGCGCCAGCAGCTACCCCCCGGGACAGTTGAGCTCCTACAATGAGCAGTTCTTC. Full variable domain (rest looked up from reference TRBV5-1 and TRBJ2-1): KAGVTQTPRYLIKTRGQQVTLSCSPISGHRSVSWYQQTPGQGLQFLFEYFSETQRNKGNFPGRFSGRQFSNSRSEMNVSTLELGDSALYLCASSYPPGQLSSYNEQFFGPGTRLTVL.

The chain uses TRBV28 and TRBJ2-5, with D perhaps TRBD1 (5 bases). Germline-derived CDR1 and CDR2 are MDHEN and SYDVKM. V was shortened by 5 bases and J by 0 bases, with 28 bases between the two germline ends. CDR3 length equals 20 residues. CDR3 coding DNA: TGTGCCAGCAGTCCCCACGACAGCGTGAAACAGAAGTTGTACCAAGAGACCCAGTACTTC. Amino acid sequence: CASSPHDSVKQKLYQETQYF.

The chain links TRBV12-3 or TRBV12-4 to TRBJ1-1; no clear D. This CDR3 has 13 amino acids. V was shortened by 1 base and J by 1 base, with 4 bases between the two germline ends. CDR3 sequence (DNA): TGTGCCAGCAGTTTAGTACAGAACACTGAAGCTTTCTTT. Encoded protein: CASSLVQNTEAFF.

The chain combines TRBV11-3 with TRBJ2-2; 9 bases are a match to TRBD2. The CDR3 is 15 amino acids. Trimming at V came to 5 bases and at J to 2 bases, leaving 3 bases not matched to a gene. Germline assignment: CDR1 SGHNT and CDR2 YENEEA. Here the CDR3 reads CASSVLAGNTGELFF. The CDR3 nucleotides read TGTGCCAGCAGCGTACTAGCGGGTAACACCGGGGAGCTGTTTTTT.

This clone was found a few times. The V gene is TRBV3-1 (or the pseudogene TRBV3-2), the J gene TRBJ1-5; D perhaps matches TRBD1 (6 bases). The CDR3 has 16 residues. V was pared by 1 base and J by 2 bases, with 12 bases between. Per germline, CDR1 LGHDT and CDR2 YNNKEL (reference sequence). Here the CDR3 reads CASSQGQAFRNQPQHF. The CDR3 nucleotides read TGTGCCAGCAGCCAAGGACAGGCGTTTCGCAATCAGCCCCAGCATTTT.

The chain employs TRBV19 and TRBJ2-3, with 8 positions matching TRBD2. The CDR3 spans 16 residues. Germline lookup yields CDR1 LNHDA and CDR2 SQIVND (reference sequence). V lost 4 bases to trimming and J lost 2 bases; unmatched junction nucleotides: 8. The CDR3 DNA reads TGTGCCAGTAGTAGCACGGGAGGGGATTCCACAGATACGCAGTATTTT. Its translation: CASSSTGGDSTDTQYF.

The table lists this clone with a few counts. CDR3 bases: TGTGCCAGCAGCCAAGGGTCGGGGAACTCCTACGAGCAGTACTTC. It encodes CASSQGSGNSYEQYF. The V and J genes are TRBV4-2 and TRBJ2-7; weak D call: TRBD2 (5 bases). This CDR3 is built from 15 residues. The germline gives CDR1 LGHNA, CDR2 YNFKEQ. V lost 1 base and J 0 bases, leaving 10 bases between the germline ends.

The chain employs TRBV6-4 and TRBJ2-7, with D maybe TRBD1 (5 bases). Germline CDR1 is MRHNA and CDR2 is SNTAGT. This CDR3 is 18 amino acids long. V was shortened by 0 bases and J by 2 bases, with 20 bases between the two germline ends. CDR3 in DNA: TGTGCCAGCAGTGACTCGAAAGGGGTCATAAGTTCCCCCTACGAGCAGTACTTC. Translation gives CASSDSKGVISSPYEQYF.

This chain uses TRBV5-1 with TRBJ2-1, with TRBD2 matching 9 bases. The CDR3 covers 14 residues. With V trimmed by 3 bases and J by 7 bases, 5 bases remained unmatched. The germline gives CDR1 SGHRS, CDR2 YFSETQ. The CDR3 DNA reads TGCGCCAGCAGCTCCGGGACTAGCTGGAATGAGCAGTTCTTC. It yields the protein CASSSGTSWNEQFF.

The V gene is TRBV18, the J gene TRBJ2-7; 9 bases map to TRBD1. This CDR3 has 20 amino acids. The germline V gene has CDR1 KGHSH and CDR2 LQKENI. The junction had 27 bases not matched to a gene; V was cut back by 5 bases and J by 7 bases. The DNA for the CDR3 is TGTGCCAGCTCAAGGGACAGGGTTGTAGGAGGGTTTGGTTACCTTAGGGAGCAGTACTTC. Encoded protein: CASSRDRVVGGFGYLREQYF.

The CDR3 loop reads CASSLPQNQPQHF. The CDR3 bases are TGTGCCAGCAGTTTACCCCAGAATCAGCCCCAGCATTTT. The chain combines TRBV6-6 with TRBJ1-5; D remains ambiguous. This CDR3 comprises 13 residues. Germline assignment: CDR1 MNHNY and CDR2 SVGAGI (reference sequence). V gave up 4 bases and J gave up 4 bases, with 8 bases separating them.

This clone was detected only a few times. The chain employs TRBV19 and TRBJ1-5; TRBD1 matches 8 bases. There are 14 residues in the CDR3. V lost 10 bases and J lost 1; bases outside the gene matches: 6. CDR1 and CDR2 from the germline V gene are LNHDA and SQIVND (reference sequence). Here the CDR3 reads CATRDRTSNQPQHF. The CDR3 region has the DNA TGTGCCACTCGGGACAGGACGAGCAATCAGCCCCAGCATTTT.

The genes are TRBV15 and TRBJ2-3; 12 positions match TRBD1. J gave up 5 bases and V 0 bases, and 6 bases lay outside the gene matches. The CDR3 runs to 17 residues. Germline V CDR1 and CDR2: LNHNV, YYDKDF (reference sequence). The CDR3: CATSREGTGGREDTQYF. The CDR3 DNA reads TGTGCCACCAGCAGAGAAGGGACAGGGGGCAGGGAAGATACGCAGTATTTT.

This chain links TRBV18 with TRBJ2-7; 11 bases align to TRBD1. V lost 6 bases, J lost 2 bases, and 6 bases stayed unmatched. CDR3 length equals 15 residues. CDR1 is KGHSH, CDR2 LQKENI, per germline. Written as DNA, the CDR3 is TGTGCCAGCTCGCGGGGACAGGGGGTAACCTACGAGCAGTACTTC. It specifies CASSRGQGVTYEQYF.

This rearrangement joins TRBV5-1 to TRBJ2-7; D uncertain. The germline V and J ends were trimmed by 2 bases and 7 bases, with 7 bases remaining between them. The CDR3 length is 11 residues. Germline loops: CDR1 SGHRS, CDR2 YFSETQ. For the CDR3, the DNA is TGCGCCAGCAGCTTAAGACAAGAGCAGTACTTC. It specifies CASSLRQEQYF.

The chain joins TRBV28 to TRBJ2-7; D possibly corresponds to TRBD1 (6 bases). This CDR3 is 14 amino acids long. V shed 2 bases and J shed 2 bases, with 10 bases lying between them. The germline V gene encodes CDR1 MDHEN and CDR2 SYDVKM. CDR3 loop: CASSLGGYPYEQYF. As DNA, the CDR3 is TGTGCCAGCAGTTTAGGGGGCTACCCCTACGAGCAGTACTTC. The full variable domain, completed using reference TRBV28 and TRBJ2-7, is DVKVTQSSRYLVKRTGEKVFLECVQDMDHENMFWYRQDPGLGLRLIYFSYDVKMKEKGDIPEGYSVSREKKERFSLILESASTNQTSMYLCASSLGGYPYEQYFGPGTRLTVT.

CDR3 DNA sequence: TGCGCCAGCAGCCAATCCTCCTTCCTGCGGGAGGCCTATAATTCACCCCTCCACTTT. It codes for CASSQSSFLREAYNSPLHF. The rearrangement links TRBV4-1 to TRBJ1-6; D remains unclear. The CDR3 spans 19 residues. Trimming stripped 2 bases from V and 2 bases from J, with 19 bases between. Germline CDR1 is MGHRA and CDR2 is YSYEKL.

The CDR3 here is CASSLTTGSHEQYF. The CDR3 nucleotides are TGTGCCAGCAGCTTAACCACAGGGTCCCACGAGCAGTACTTC. The chain is built from TRBV7-9 and TRBJ2-7, with D perhaps matching TRBD1 (6 bases). Germline loops: CDR1 SEHNR, CDR2 FQNEAQ (reference sequence). CDR3 size: 14 residues. Deletions cut 2 bases from V and 5 bases from J, with 13 bases between.

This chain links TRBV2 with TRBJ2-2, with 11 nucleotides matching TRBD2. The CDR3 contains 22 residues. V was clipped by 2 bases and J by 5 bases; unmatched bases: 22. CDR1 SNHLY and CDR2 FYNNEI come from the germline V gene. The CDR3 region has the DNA TGTGCCAGCAGTGAACGTTGGGGAAAAACTAGCGGGAGAACATCCGGTACCGGGGAGCTGTTTTTT. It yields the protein CASSERWGKTSGRTSGTGELFF.

CDR3 nucleotide sequence: TGTGCCAGCGCCGGTACGGACAAAGAGACCCAGTACTTC. Protein product: CASAGTDKETQYF. The chain recombines TRBV28 with TRBJ2-5; tentatively, D is TRBD1 (5 bases). Germline CDR1 is MDHEN and CDR2 is SYDVKM. V was pared by 8 bases and J by 3 bases, with 13 bases between. CDR3 size: 13 residues.